These 15 T cell receptor beta chains were sequenced from one sample in a study of CD8 T cells in ankylosing spondylitis. TCRdb fed the 5' RACE reads into MiXCR, producing one record per CDR3 protein. The sample lists some 130,000 distinct CDR3 sequences; 11% were seen once. The sample comprised blood, either unsorted or a sorted T cell fraction (not recorded which). The receptors were gathered from a female donor with ankylosing spondylitis or in good health (not recorded which).

This clonotype showed up just a few times. The chain links TRBV20-1 to TRBJ2-3, with TRBD2 identical over 14 bases. Germline V CDR1 and CDR2: DFQATT, SNEGSKA (reference sequence). Trimming took 6 bases from V and 5 from J; bases not matched to a gene: 10. CDR3 length: 16 amino acids. CDR3 sequence (DNA): TGCAGTGCGTATGACGGGACTAGCGGGAGACGAGATACGCAGTATTTT. It translates to CSAYDGTSGRRDTQYF.

Notes on this clonotype: This may stem from a read error, because a much larger clone lies one nucleotide away. This chain links TRBV20-1 with TRBJ1-2; 7 bases line up with TRBD1. Germline V lookup: CDR1 DFQATT, CDR2 SNEGSKA (reference sequence). This CDR3 region has 12 residues. This chain's CDR3 is CGATGESVGYTF. The CDR3 DNA is TGCGGTGCTACAGGGGAGTCGGTAGGCTACACCTTC.

This clonotype showed up just once. Given the absence of the conserved phenylalanine or tryptophan at the CDR3 end, a read error is likely. This chain connects TRBV9 to TRBJ2-1; D is undetermined. CDR3 length: 15 residues. The germline V gene has CDR1 SGDLS and CDR2 YYNGEE. CDR3 region: CASSVERWAYNEQFL. The DNA for the CDR3 is TGTGCCAGCAGTGTAGAGAGATGGGCCTACAATGAGCAGTTCCTC.

This clonotype was seen ten or more times. The chain has TRBV6-2 or TRBV6-3 and TRBJ1-2; D is perhaps TRBD1 (6 bases). The CDR3 sequence is 14 residues long. V dropped 3 bases and J dropped 8 bases, with 16 bases sitting between them. Germline V gene data show CDR1 as MNHEY and CDR2 as SVGEGT. The CDR3 loop reads CASSYYDRRGGYTF. DNA for the CDR3: TGTGCCAGCAGTTATTACGACAGGAGAGGAGGCTACACCTTC.

With respect to this clonotype: An end of the junction differs from the germline gene, which may be a read error. The chain uses TRBV28 and TRBJ1-5; D not resolved. This CDR3 comprises 18 residues. Germline values: CDR1 MDHEN, CDR2 SYDVKM. CDR3 sequence: CAGSLSEGLGSVNQPQHF. The CDR3 nucleotides read TGTGCCGGCAGTTTATCAGAGGGTTTAGGATCGGTGAATCAGCCCCAGCATTTT.

The rearrangement uses TRBV12-3 or TRBV12-4 and TRBJ1-1, with 9 bases matching TRBD1. The CDR3 has 14 residues. The V segment lost 6 bases and the J segment 10 bases; nucleotides outside the gene matches: 12. The CDR3 bases are TGTGCCAGCAGCCTCCGGACAGGGGCGATGACAGCTTTCTTT. Amino acids: CASSLRTGAMTAFF.

This clonotype showed up many times. The CDR3 loop reads CATMLTSGNTIYF. The CDR3 DNA follows: TGTGCCACCATGTTGACCTCTGGAAACACCATATATTTT. The chain has TRBV7-9 and TRBJ1-3, with unresolved D. The CDR3 length is 13 residues. Germline values: CDR1 SEHNR, CDR2 FQNEAQ (reference sequence). V was trimmed by 10 bases and J by 0 bases, leaving 10 bases between them.

In its sample, this clonotype was seen many times. The chain couples TRBV5-1 to TRBJ2-7; 10 bases agree with TRBD1. Germline values: CDR1 SGHRS, CDR2 YFSETQ. V shed 2 bases and J 7 bases; nucleotides not matched to a gene: 9. The CDR3 covers 15 residues. CDR3 coding DNA: TGCGCCAGCAGCTTTCCCGGGACAGGGGCTAGAGAGCAGTACTTC. Translating gives CASSFPGTGAREQYF. The variable domain in full, completed from reference TRBV5-1 and TRBJ2-7, reads KAGVTQTPRYLIKTRGQQVTLSCSPISGHRSVSWYQQTPGQGLQFLFEYFSETQRNKGNFPGRFSGRQFSNSRSEMNVSTLELGDSALYLCASSFPGTGAREQYFGPGTRLTVT.

The table lists this clonotype with a few counts. The CDR3 region is CASSPRPHYEQYF. The CDR3 region has the DNA TGTGCCAGCAGCCCCCGGCCCCACTACGAGCAGTACTTC. The gene calls are TRBV14 and TRBJ2-7; D is ambiguous. Germline V gives CDR1 SGHDN, CDR2 FVKESK. This CDR3 has 13 residues. V lost 4 bases and J lost 3, with 10 bases in between.

There are many counts of this clonotype. The chain combines TRBV12-3 or TRBV12-4 with TRBJ1-5; 10 bases agree with TRBD1. The CDR3 contains 14 residues. V lost 5 bases and J lost 6; bases outside the gene matches: 4. CDR3 coding DNA: TGTGCCAGCAGTCTGGGACAGGGGATTCAGCCCCAGCATTTT. Protein: CASSLGQGIQPQHF.

This clonotype came up many times. The chain is built from TRBV5-6 and TRBJ2-1; 8 nucleotides agree with TRBD2. This CDR3 has 16 amino acids. From germline, CDR1 is SGHDT and CDR2 YYEEEE. Trimming cost V 2 bases and J 7 bases; bases outside gene matches: 11. The DNA for the CDR3 is TGTGCCAGCAGCTTTGTGATCGGAGCGGGAGTTAATGAGCAGTTCTTC. Translated: CASSFVIGAGVNEQFF.

This clonotype was counted ten times or more. The V and J genes are TRBV12-3 or TRBV12-4 and TRBJ1-1; 7 bases align to TRBD1. The CDR3 spans 18 residues. Trimming removed 6 bases from V and 1 base from J; junction bases left unmatched: 17. The CDR3 DNA reads as TGTGCCAGCAGCCCAGGGAGGAGGGGGCTCCCCTGGAACACTGAAGCTTTCTTT. Translation gives CASSPGRRGLPWNTEAFF.

This clonotype has at least ten counts. The rearrangement links TRBV7-8 to TRBJ2-3; D is perhaps TRBD2 (6 bases). V lost 3 bases and J 2 bases, leaving 12 bases between the germline ends. Germline V CDR1 and CDR2: SGHVS, FQNEAQ. This CDR3 is 15 amino acids long. The DNA for the CDR3 is TGTGCCAGCAGCTTTTCCGGGACTTACACAGATACGCAGTATTTT. Translating gives CASSFSGTYTDTQYF.

This clonotype was recorded many times. This chain links TRBV11-1 with TRBJ1-2, with D unresolved. This CDR3 has 18 residues. Per the germline V gene, CDR1 is SGHAT and CDR2 is FQDESV (reference sequence). V was cut by 2 bases and J by 0 bases, with 19 bases left in between. CDR3 amino acids: CASSLRAVGEGTNYGYTF. The CDR3 DNA is TGTGCCAGCAGCTTAAGAGCGGTTGGGGAAGGGACTAACTATGGCTACACCTTC.

This clonotype came up once. The chain uses TRBV29-1 and TRBJ1-4; possibly TRBD1 for D (5 bases). The germline V gene encodes CDR1 SQVTM and CDR2 ANQGSEA. The CDR3 is made up of 14 amino acids. Trimming shortened V by 4 bases and J by 4 bases, and 13 bases separated the two germline ends. In DNA, the CDR3 is TGCAGCGTTGCACAGGCCCTGGGTAATGAAAAACTGTTTTTT. This encodes CSVAQALGNEKLFF.